This TCR beta chain came from a study of cytomegalovirus exposure and HLA in healthy donors. Overall study results and limits: Later analysis suggested most CMV-associated TCR beta chains were HLA-restricted. A later analysis linked a missense variant in DCLRE1C to the trimming of TCR beta V and J genes. Most TCR sequences were seen very rarely across donors, but some public TCRs occurred in many.

A note on this clone: Its target is not known.

13 Jbeta primers and 60 Vbeta primers were used for the PCR. Profiled with immunoSEQ multiplex PCR; TCRdb holds only in-frame clones, not every one. Among about 200,000 clones listed, around 83% were seen once. The CDR3 is 15 residues long. From germline, CDR1 is SEHNR and CDR2 FQNEAQ (reference sequence). Trimming took 4 bases from V and 6 from J, leaving 15 bases between them. The rearrangement uses TRBV7-9 and TRBJ2-2; the D gene is possibly TRBD2 (5 bases). The sequenced material came from PBMCs. This TCR came from a woman in her late teens or twenties in good health and CMV-seronegative. The chain's CDR3 is CASSSTQRRAGELFF. The CDR3 DNA follows: TGTGCCAGCAGCTCCACTCAGCGGCGGGCCGGGGAGCTGTTTTTT.